The present TCR beta chain was sequenced within a study of OX40 agonist ivuxolimab in advanced cancers. Study overall: Intravenous ivuxolimab at 0.01 to 10 mg/kg was given to patients every 2 weeks.

Sequencing used immunoSEQ multiplex PCR; TCRdb keeps in-frame clones, though not all of them. The sample shows roughly 23,000 clones, about 83% of them seen only once. The germline V gene has CDR1 MNHEY and CDR2 SMNVEV (reference sequence). V lost 3 bases to trimming and J lost 3 bases, with 12 bases between them. The length of the CDR3 is 14 residues. A single count supports this clone. Distinct nucleotide sequences in the sample also encode this CDR3. Sequencing was performed on CD4+ or CD8+ T cells sorted from blood, taken in a trial of the OX40 agonist ivuxolimab. The TCR comes from an adult with an advanced solid tumor such as melanoma, head and neck, liver or kidney cancer. The chain employs TRBV27 and TRBJ2-7; tentatively, D is TRBD2 (5 bases). CDR3 loop: CASSLTRGSYEQYF. CDR3 DNA: TGTGCCAGCAGTTTGACACGGGGAAGCTACGAGCAGTACTTC.